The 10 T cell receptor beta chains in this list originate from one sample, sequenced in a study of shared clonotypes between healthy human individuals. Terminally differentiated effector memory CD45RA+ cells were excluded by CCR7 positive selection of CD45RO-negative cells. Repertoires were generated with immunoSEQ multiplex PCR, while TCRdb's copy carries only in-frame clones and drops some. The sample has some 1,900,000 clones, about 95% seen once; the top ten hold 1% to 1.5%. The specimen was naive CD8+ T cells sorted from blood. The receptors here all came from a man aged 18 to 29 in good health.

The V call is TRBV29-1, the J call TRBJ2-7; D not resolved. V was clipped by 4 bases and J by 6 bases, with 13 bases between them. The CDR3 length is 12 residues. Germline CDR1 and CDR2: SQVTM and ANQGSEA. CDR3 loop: CSVVGRKVEQYF. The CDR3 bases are TGCAGCGTTGTTGGGCGGAAGGTCGAGCAGTACTTC.

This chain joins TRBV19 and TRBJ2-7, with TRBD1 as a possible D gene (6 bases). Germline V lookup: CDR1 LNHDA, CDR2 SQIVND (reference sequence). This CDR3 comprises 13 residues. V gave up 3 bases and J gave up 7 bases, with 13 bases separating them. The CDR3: CASSIRGPGEQYF. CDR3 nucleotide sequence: TGTGCCAGTAGTATCAGGGGCCCAGGGGAGCAGTACTTC.

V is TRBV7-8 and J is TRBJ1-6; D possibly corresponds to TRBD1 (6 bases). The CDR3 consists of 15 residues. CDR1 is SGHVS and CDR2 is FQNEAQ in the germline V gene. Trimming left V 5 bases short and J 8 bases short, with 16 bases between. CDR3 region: CASSPQGRFDSPLHF. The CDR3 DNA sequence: TGTGCCAGCAGCCCACAGGGTCGATTTGATTCACCCCTCCACTTT.

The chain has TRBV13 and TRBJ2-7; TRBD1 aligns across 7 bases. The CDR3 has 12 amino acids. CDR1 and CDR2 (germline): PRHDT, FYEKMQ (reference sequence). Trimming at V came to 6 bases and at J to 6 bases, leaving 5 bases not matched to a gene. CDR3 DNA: TGTGCCAGCAGACAGGGGAGCCTCGAGCAGTACTTC. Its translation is CASRQGSLEQYF.

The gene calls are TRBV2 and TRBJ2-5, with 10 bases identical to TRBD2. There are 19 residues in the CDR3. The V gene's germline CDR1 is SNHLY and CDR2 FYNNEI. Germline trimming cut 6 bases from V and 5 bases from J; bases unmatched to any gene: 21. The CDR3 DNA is TGTGCCAGCAGCGACAGTGATTACAAACTAGCGGGGTTACGGGAGACCCAGTACTTC. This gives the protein CASSDSDYKLAGLRETQYF.

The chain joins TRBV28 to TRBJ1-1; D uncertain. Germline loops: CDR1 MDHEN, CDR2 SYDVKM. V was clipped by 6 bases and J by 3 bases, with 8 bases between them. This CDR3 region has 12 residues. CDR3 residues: CASREGYTEAFF. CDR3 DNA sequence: TGTGCCAGCAGGGAAGGATACACTGAAGCTTTCTTT. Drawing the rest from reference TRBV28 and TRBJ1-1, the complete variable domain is DVKVTQSSRYLVKRTGEKVFLECVQDMDHENMFWYRQDPGLGLRLIYFSYDVKMKEKGDIPEGYSVSREKKERFSLILESASTNQTSMYLCASREGYTEAFFGQGTRLTVV.

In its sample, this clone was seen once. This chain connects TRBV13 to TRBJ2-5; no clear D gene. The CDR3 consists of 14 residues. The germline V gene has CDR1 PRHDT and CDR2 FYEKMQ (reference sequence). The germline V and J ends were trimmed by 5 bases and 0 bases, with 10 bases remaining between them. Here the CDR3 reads CASSPSQYQETQYF. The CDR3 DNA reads TGTGCCAGCAGCCCTTCCCAGTACCAAGAGACCCAGTACTTC.

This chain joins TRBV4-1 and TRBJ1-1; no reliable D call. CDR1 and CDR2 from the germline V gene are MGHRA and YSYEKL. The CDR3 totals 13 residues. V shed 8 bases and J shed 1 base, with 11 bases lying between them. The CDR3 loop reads CASGYTQNTEAFF. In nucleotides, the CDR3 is TGCGCCAGCGGATACACACAGAACACTGAAGCTTTCTTT.

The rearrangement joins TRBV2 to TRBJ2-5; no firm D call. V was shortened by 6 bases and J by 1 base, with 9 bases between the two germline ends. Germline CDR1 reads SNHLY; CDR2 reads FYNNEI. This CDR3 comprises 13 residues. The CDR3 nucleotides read TGTGCCAGCAGCTACTTGGCCCAAGAGACCCAGTACTTC. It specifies CASSYLAQETQYF.

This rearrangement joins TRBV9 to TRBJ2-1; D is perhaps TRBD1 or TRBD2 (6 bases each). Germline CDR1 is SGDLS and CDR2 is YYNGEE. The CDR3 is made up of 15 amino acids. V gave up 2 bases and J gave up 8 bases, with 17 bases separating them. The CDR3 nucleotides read TGTGCCAGCAGCGTTTCGAGAGGGGGGCTCGATGAGCAGTTCTTC. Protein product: CASSVSRGGLDEQFF. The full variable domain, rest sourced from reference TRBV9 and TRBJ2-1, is DSGVTQTPKHLITATGQRVTLRCSPRSGDLSVYWYQQSLDQGLQFLIQYYNGEERAKGNILERFSAQQFPDLHSELNLSSLELGDSALYFCASSVSRGGLDEQFFGPGTRLTVL.